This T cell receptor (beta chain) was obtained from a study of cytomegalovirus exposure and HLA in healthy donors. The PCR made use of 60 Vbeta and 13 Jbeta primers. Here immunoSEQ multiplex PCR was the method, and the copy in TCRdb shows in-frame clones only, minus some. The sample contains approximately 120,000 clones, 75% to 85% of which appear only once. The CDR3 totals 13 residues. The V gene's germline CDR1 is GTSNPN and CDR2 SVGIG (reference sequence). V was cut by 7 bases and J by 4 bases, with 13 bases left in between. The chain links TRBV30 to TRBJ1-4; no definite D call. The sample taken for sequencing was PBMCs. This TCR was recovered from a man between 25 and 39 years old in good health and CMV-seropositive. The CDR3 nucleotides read TGTGCCTTAGGCGGAGGATTTAATGAAAAACTGTTTTTT. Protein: CALGGGFNEKLFF.